What follows are 25 T cell receptor beta chains derived from one specimen sequenced in a study of CD8+ T cells in alopecia areata. As to treatment: oral pan-JAK inhibitor, 5-10 mg twice daily. TCR sequencing used cDNA made by reverse transcription of extracted RNA. Clones were sequenced by immunoSEQ multiplex PCR, and TCRdb holds only the in-frame ones, with some missing. The sample yields 170,000 or so clones, roughly 50% seen once. Sequenced material: CD8+ T cells sorted from blood, taken at week 24, from a patient treated with tofacitinib. All receptors come from a human donor with alopecia areata.

V is TRBV27 and J is TRBJ1-5, with 7 bases fitting TRBD1. Trimming cost V 5 bases and J 6 bases; bases outside gene matches: 7. CDR3 length equals 14 residues. Germline lookup yields CDR1 MNHEY and CDR2 SMNVEV (reference sequence). The CDR3 sequence is CASSVTGRGQPQHF. In nucleotides, the CDR3 is TGTGCCAGCAGTGTGACAGGGCGGGGTCAGCCCCAGCATTTT.

V usage is TRBV19 and J usage is TRBJ2-1; D remains unclear. This CDR3 contains 15 residues. V was trimmed by 3 bases and J by 5 bases, leaving 14 bases between them. The germline V gene has CDR1 LNHDA and CDR2 SQIVND (reference sequence). CDR3: CASSMFWQKNNEQFF. The CDR3 bases are TGTGCCAGTAGTATGTTTTGGCAGAAAAACAATGAGCAGTTCTTC.

In this sample, this clone turned up a few times. CDR3 amino acids: CASSYARGAPYEQYF. The CDR3, as DNA: TGTGCCAGCAGTTACGCGCGGGGGGCACCCTACGAGCAGTACTTC. The V and J genes are TRBV6-5 and TRBJ2-7, with 8 bases aligning to TRBD2. This CDR3 is built from 15 residues. With V trimmed by 2 bases and J by 2 bases, 5 bases remained unmatched. Germline V gene lookup returns CDR1 MNHEY and CDR2 SVGAGI.

In the case of this clone: A read error may account for a junction end that differs from germline. This chain uses TRBV7-7 with TRBJ2-1; the D gene could be TRBD1 or TRBD2 (6 bases each). Germline CDR1 SSHAT, CDR2 FNYEAQ (reference sequence). The CDR3 runs 15 residues. The CDR3 sequence: CASSLAVGGGNEQFF. DNA of the CDR3: TGTGCTAGCAGCTTAGCAGTCGGAGGGGGCAATGAGCAGTTCTTC. The variable domain in full, with the rest retrieved from reference TRBV7-7 and TRBJ2-1, is GAGVSQSPRYKVTKRGQDVTLRCDPISSHATLYWYQQALGQGPEFLTYFNYEAQPDKSGLPSDRFSAERPEGSISTLTIQRTEQRDSAMYRCASSLAVGGGNEQFFGPGTRLTVL.

V is TRBV7-9 and J is TRBJ2-5, with D tentatively TRBD2 (6 bases). Germline values: CDR1 SEHNR, CDR2 FQNEAQ (reference sequence). Between the trimmed V and J ends, which lost 4 bases and 7 bases, there was a span of 16 bases. The CDR3 runs 14 residues. CDR3 sequence reads: CASSSPRGTGTQYF. CDR3 coding DNA: TGTGCCAGCAGCTCCCCCCGGGGGACTGGGACCCAGTACTTC.

The rearrangement joins TRBV29-1 to TRBJ2-7; 10 bases are shared with TRBD2. The J segment lost 2 bases and the V segment lost 5 bases, leaving 6 bases of the junction unmatched. The CDR3 covers 14 residues. Germline CDR1 is SQVTM and CDR2 is ANQGSEA. This CDR3 is CSVLLAGVPYEQYF. CDR3 DNA sequence: TGCAGCGTTCTCCTAGCGGGGGTTCCCTACGAGCAGTACTTC.

This clone occurred once. The chain is built from TRBV20-1 and TRBJ2-7; D uncertain. Germline lookup yields CDR1 DFQATT and CDR2 SNEGSKA (reference sequence). V dropped 3 bases and J dropped 4 bases, with 7 bases sitting between them. The CDR3 length is 11 residues. CDR3 sequence reads: CSASAEYEQYF. In nucleotides, the CDR3 is TGCAGTGCTAGTGCGGAGTACGAGCAGTACTTC.

The rearrangement links TRBV7-9 to TRBJ2-7; tentative D call: TRBD2 (6 bases). The CDR3 extends over 15 amino acids. CDR1 is SEHNR, CDR2 FQNEAQ, per germline (reference sequence). V was trimmed by 3 bases and J by 3 bases, leaving 15 bases between them. This CDR3 reads CASSFTPSAYYEQYF. The CDR3, as DNA: TGTGCCAGCAGCTTTACACCTAGCGCTTACTACGAGCAGTACTTC.

Only a few counts were recorded for this clone. The chain employs TRBV29-1 and TRBJ2-2, with 10 bases matching TRBD2. Germline CDR1 reads SQVTM; CDR2 reads ANQGSEA. The CDR3 is 14 residues long. V lost 3 bases, J lost 8 bases, and 6 bases stayed unmatched. The CDR3 loop is CSVEGLAGEGELFF. The CDR3 DNA reads TGCAGCGTTGAGGGGCTAGCGGGGGAGGGGGAGCTGTTTTTT.

Notes on this clone: One junction end does not reproduce the germline sequence, and a read error may be involved. The same CDR3 is also encoded by other DNA sequences in this sample. The J gene is TRBJ1-1, the V gene TRBV2; D remains unclear. Germline V gene sequence: CDR1 SNHLY, CDR2 FYNNEI. This CDR3 region has 10 residues. In DNA form, the CDR3 reads TGTGCCAGCCGAGGCTCTGAGGCTTTCTTT. Translating it yields CASRGSEAFF.

V gene TRBV25-1 combines with J gene TRBJ2-7; 8 nucleotides line up with TRBD1. Germline V gene sequence: CDR1 MGHDK, CDR2 SYGVNS. The CDR3 runs to 15 residues. Trimming cost V 3 bases and J 4 bases; bases outside gene matches: 8. This CDR3 is CASSDRGQAFYEQYF. As DNA, the CDR3 is TGTGCCAGCAGTGATAGGGGACAGGCTTTTTACGAGCAGTACTTC.

The CDR3 DNA sequence: TGTGCCAGCAGCCCCAGAATGAACACTGAAGCTTTCTTT. This codes for CASSPRMNTEAFF. The V and J genes are TRBV7-9 and TRBJ1-1; D uncertain. The CDR3 has 13 amino acids. V lost 5 bases, J lost 0 bases, and 7 bases lay in between. The V gene's germline CDR1 is SEHNR and CDR2 FQNEAQ (reference sequence).

The chain employs TRBV4-1 and TRBJ2-1; a possible D gene is TRBD1 (5 bases). V gave up 3 bases and J gave up 6 bases, with 9 bases separating them. The CDR3 runs to 13 residues. Germline assignment: CDR1 MGHRA and CDR2 YSYEKL. The CDR3 reads CASSQGQFNEQFF. The CDR3 region has the DNA TGCGCCAGCAGCCAGGGGCAGTTCAATGAGCAGTTCTTC.

The V and J genes are TRBV9 and TRBJ2-3, with 10 bases lining up with TRBD2. Germline V lookup: CDR1 SGDLS, CDR2 YYNGEE. Germline trimming cut 3 bases from V and 6 bases from J; bases unmatched to any gene: 10. The CDR3 consists of 16 residues. CDR3 nucleotides: TGTGCCAGCAGCGAGCGGAGCGGGGGGGCCATGGATACGCAGTATTTT. This gives the protein CASSERSGGAMDTQYF.

This chain uses TRBV2 with TRBJ1-2; perhaps TRBD1 as D (5 bases). Germline CDR1 and CDR2: SNHLY and FYNNEI. V was pared by 4 bases and J by 3 bases, with 12 bases between. The CDR3 is 14 residues long. The CDR3 spells CASSGRENYYGYTF. The CDR3 DNA sequence: TGTGCCAGCAGTGGCAGGGAAAATTACTATGGCTACACCTTC.

This chain uses TRBV29-1 with TRBJ2-7; 7 nucleotides match TRBD1. This CDR3 has 13 residues. From germline, CDR1 is SQVTM and CDR2 ANQGSEA. V shed 6 bases and J 9 bases; nucleotides not matched to a gene: 14. CDR3 DNA: TGCAGCGTGGCAGGGGGTTCCTACTTGGGGCAGTACTTC. It yields the protein CSVAGGSYLGQYF.

V usage is TRBV25-1 and J usage is TRBJ2-7; a weak D match, TRBD2 (5 bases). CDR3 length equals 13 residues. Germline V gives CDR1 MGHDK, CDR2 SYGVNS. V was shortened by 3 bases and J by 3 bases, with 9 bases between the two germline ends. This CDR3 reads CASSDLRVYEQYF. The CDR3 DNA sequence: TGTGCCAGCAGTGATTTGAGGGTCTACGAGCAGTACTTC.

The chain carries TRBV29-1 and TRBJ1-2, with a tentative D call TRBD1 (5 bases). The CDR3 spans 14 residues. Trimming cost V 2 bases and J 3 bases, with 13 bases left between them. CDR1 is SQVTM, CDR2 ANQGSEA, per germline. CDR3 nucleotide sequence: TGCAGCGTTGAACGCCCAGGGAAAGACTATGGCTACACCTTC. Its protein is CSVERPGKDYGYTF.

The chain is built from TRBV10-3 and TRBJ2-1; no definite D call. V was cut by 8 bases and J by 5 bases, with 7 bases left in between. This CDR3 has 11 residues. Looked up from germline, CDR1 is ENHRY and CDR2 is SYGVKD. The CDR3 protein is CAIGPNNEQFF. Written as DNA, the CDR3 is TGTGCCATCGGGCCTAACAATGAGCAGTTCTTC.

This clone turned up a few times. This chain links TRBV20-1 with TRBJ1-1, with D hard to call. Trimming removed 5 bases from V and 7 bases from J, with 8 bases in between. Germline V CDR1 and CDR2: DFQATT, SNEGSKA (reference sequence). The CDR3 loop spans 10 amino acids. The CDR3 nucleotides are TGCAGTGCTTTGCCCGGTGAAGCTTTCTTT. As protein: CSALPGEAFF.

V usage is TRBV27 and J usage is TRBJ1-6, with D tentatively TRBD1 (6 bases). With 6 bases removed from V and 13 bases from J, the gap between germline ends came to 19 bases. This CDR3 spans 14 amino acids. Per germline, CDR1 MNHEY and CDR2 SMNVEV (reference sequence). The CDR3 bases are TGTGCCAGCAGCTATGGGGGGCCTAGGCTGCCCCTCCACTTT. Residues: CASSYGGPRLPLHF.

This chain connects TRBV6-1 to TRBJ2-5, with D unresolved. In germline, CDR1 is MNHNS, CDR2 SASEGT. This CDR3 region has 14 residues. The V and J ends lost 6 bases and 2 bases respectively, with 13 bases between them. DNA for the CDR3: TGTGCCAGCAGCCGACGGGCGCGGCAAGAGACCCAGTACTTC. Translating gives CASSRRARQETQYF.

This rearrangement joins TRBV9 to TRBJ2-3; TRBD2 agrees at 10 bases. Losses at the gene ends were 5 bases for V and 4 bases for J; bases not matched to a gene: 7. This CDR3 contains 15 residues. Germline lookup yields CDR1 SGDLS and CDR2 YYNGEE. The CDR3 region is CASSYSSGGADTQYF. CDR3 coding DNA: TGTGCCAGCAGTTATTCGAGCGGGGGGGCAGATACGCAGTATTTT.

The chain combines TRBV15 with TRBJ1-5; D not resolved. There are 15 residues in the CDR3. In germline, CDR1 is LNHNV, CDR2 YYDKDF (reference sequence). V gave up 0 bases and J gave up 5 bases, with 11 bases separating them. Here the CDR3 DNA reads TGTGCCACCAGCAGAGATAGGGCGGACTATCAGCCCCAGCATTTT. This sequence encodes CATSRDRADYQPQHF.

This chain connects TRBV5-1 to TRBJ2-7; D possibly corresponds to TRBD2 (5 bases). This CDR3 is built from 17 residues. V shed 1 base and J shed 5 bases, with 22 bases lying between them. Germline V gene lookup returns CDR1 SGHRS and CDR2 YFSETQ. For the CDR3, the DNA is TGCGCCAGCAGCTTGAGTAGTTGGACGGACTTGTCTGACGAGCAGTACTTC. It codes for CASSLSSWTDLSDEQYF.